Listed below are T cell receptor beta chains from one sample, sequenced in a study of cytomegalovirus exposure and HLA in healthy donors. Assay: immunoSEQ multiplex PCR; the TCRdb copy retains only in-frame clones and omits some. The data show some 87,000 clones, 60% to 80% seen once. The specimen sequenced was PBMCs. These receptor sequences come from a woman aged 40 to 50 in good health and CMV-seropositive. Both conserved end residues are part of each CDR3. A D gene is named only where the DNA matches it firmly. Clone size, where shown, is once, few, many, or a class for clones that have expanded.

d_call,j_call,clone_size,v_call,cdr3_nt,cdr3_aa
TRBD2,TRBJ2-3,.,TRBV11-3,TGTGCCAGCAGCTTAGTGACCAGCGGGAGGGGGACAGATACGCAGTATTTT,CASSLVTSGRGTDTQYF
.,TRBJ2-7,.,TRBV28,TGTGCCAGCAGTATCCTGACGGGGGAGCAGTACTTC,CASSILTGEQYF
TRBD1,TRBJ2-7,.,TRBV13,TGTGCCAGCAGGACGAAAGGACAGGCCTACGAGCAGTACTTC,CASRTKGQAYEQYF
TRBD1,TRBJ1-1,few,TRBV7-6,TGTGCCAGCAGCGACACCGGGACAGGGATCTCTTCTGAAGCTTTCTTT,CASSDTGTGISSEAFF
TRBD1,TRBJ2-1,few,TRBV29-1,TGCAGCGTTCGGGACAGGGGTTTTGACAATGAGCAGTTCTTC,CSVRDRGFDNEQFF
.,TRBJ1-1,few,TRBV2,TGTGCCAGCCTACGCTCGGGTAACACTGAAGCTTTCTTT,CASLRSGNTEAFF
.,TRBJ1-6,.,TRBV5-6,TGTGCCAGCAGCTTGGTCTGGGTGGGCTCACCCCTCCACTTT,CASSLVWVGSPLHF
TRBD1,TRBJ2-7,few,TRBV10-3,TGTGCCATCTGGACAGGGGGCAACGAGCAGTACTTC,CAIWTGGNEQYF
TRBD1,TRBJ2-7,.,TRBV5-1,TGCGCCAGTCAACGTACAGGGGGCGATCCCTACGAGCAGTACTTC,CASQRTGGDPYEQYF
TRBD2,TRBJ2-5,.,TRBV7-6,TGTGCCAGCAGCTTAGGGGCTAGCGGGAGTCCTGGAGAGACCCAGTACTTC,CASSLGASGSPGETQYF
TRBD2,TRBJ2-1,few,TRBV7-2,TGTGCCAGCAGCCTAATCAGCGGGACGAACAATGAGCAGTTCTTC,CASSLISGTNNEQFF
TRBD1,TRBJ2-5,.,TRBV7-6,TGTGCCAGCAGCCGGCGTACAGGGGGCGAGACCCAGTACTTC,CASSRRTGGETQYF
.,TRBJ1-2,.,TRBV19,TGTGCCAGTAGTACATTAGGACAGTATGGCTACACCTTC,CASSTLGQYGYTF
TRBD2,TRBJ2-7,once,TRBV6-5,TGTGCCAGCAGCCCTAGCGGGAGAATGGCCTACGAGCAGTACTTC,CASSPSGRMAYEQYF
.,TRBJ1-5,.,TRBV7-2,TGTGCCAGCAGCTTAGGTTGGAGTCAGCCCCAGCATTTT,CASSLGWSQPQHF
TRBD2,TRBJ2-7,few,TRBV5-5,TGTGCCAGCAGTAAGGGACTAGCGAATTACGAGCAGTACTTC,CASSKGLANYEQYF
TRBD2,TRBJ2-5,.,TRBV19,TGTGCCAGTACGACTAGCGGGAGGGGCCTCCAAGAGACCCAGTACTTC,CASTTSGRGLQETQYF
.,TRBJ1-1,.,TRBV2,TGTGCCAGCAGTGAGTTTTGGGCGTCCCAGGGGCAGGGGAACACTGAAGCTTTCTTT,CASSEFWASQGQGNTEAFF
TRBD1,TRBJ1-1,.,TRBV7-9,TGTGCCAGCAGCTTAAGGGGGACAGGTGAAGCTTTCTTT,CASSLRGTGEAFF
TRBD2,TRBJ2-7,.,TRBV7-9,TGTGCCAGCAGCCGGACGCCAGCGGGGGACTCCTACGAGCAGTACTTC,CASSRTPAGDSYEQYF
.,TRBJ2-3,.,TRBV9,TGTGCCAGCAGCGTAGCGGGAAATGTGGTTACAGATACGCAGTATTTT,CASSVAGNVVTDTQYF
.,TRBJ1-5,.,TRBV6-1,TGTGCCAGCAAAGAGCGGGACGGTTCAGGTCAGCCCCAGCATTTT,CASKERDGSGQPQHF
TRBD1,TRBJ1-6,.,TRBV13,TGTGCCAGCAGCCTGGGACAGGGGGCGCGAAGTTCACCCCTCCACTTT,CASSLGQGARSSPLHF
.,TRBJ2-4,.,TRBV2,TGTGCCAGCAGTGAGGAGGGGCTCTACATTCAGTACTTC,CASSEEGLYIQYF
TRBD1,TRBJ1-3,once,TRBV6-5,TGTGCCAGTAGGACAGGGGGCGGAAACACCATATATTTT,CASRTGGGNTIYF
TRBD1,TRBJ1-2,.,TRBV27,TGTGCCAGCAGTTGGGGGACAGGGGCCAACTATGGCTACACCTTC,CASSWGTGANYGYTF
TRBD1,TRBJ1-4,.,TRBV6-5,TGTGCCAGCAGTCCCACAGGGGGAACTAATGAAAAACTGTTTTTT,CASSPTGGTNEKLFF
TRBD1,TRBJ1-1,once,TRBV29-1,TGCAGCGGGGACAGGGGGCTAAGGAACACTGAAGCTTTCTTT,CSGDRGLRNTEAFF
.,TRBJ1-1,.,TRBV29-1,TGCAGCGCCGCGCCAGGGCCGGAGAAAGCTTTCTTT,CSAAPGPEKAFF
TRBD1,TRBJ1-4,.,TRBV6-1,TGTGCCAGCAGACCGACAGGGGGCGGTGAAAAACTGTTTTTT,CASRPTGGGEKLFF
TRBD1,TRBJ2-5,.,TRBV7-6,TGTGCCAGCAGCTTAGATCGACAGGGAGAGACCCAGTACTTC,CASSLDRQGETQYF
.,TRBJ1-4,.,TRBV5-1,TGCGCCAGCAGCTTTTCGCAGGGGTCTAATGAAAAACTGTTTTTT,CASSFSQGSNEKLFF
TRBD1,TRBJ1-1,.,TRBV2,TGTGCCAGCAGTTTACAGGGGGCTGTGGGCACTGAAGCTTTCTTT,CASSLQGAVGTEAFF
.,TRBJ2-7,.,TRBV29-1,TGCAGCGCCAGGATCTCCTACGAGCAGTACTTC,CSARISYEQYF
TRBD2,TRBJ2-1,.,TRBV5-3,TGTGCCAGAAGCCGTCCAGGCCCGGGAGGAAGCAATGAGCAGTTCTTC,CARSRPGPGGSNEQFF
TRBD2,TRBJ2-7,once,TRBV28,TGTGCCAGCAGTTTGGGTGGTGCGGGGGGCTCCTACGAGCAGTACTTC,CASSLGGAGGSYEQYF
.,TRBJ2-3,.,TRBV25-1,TGTGCCAGCAGCCAATCTCGGGTGTGGGATACGCAGTATTTT,CASSQSRVWDTQYF
TRBD2,TRBJ2-7,.,TRBV28,TGTGCCAGCAGTAAGCCTAGCGGGAGCTCCTACGAGCAGTACTTC,CASSKPSGSSYEQYF
TRBD2,TRBJ2-1,once,TRBV30,TGTGCCTGGACACTAGCGGGAGGTTACAATGAGCAGTTCTTC,CAWTLAGGYNEQFF